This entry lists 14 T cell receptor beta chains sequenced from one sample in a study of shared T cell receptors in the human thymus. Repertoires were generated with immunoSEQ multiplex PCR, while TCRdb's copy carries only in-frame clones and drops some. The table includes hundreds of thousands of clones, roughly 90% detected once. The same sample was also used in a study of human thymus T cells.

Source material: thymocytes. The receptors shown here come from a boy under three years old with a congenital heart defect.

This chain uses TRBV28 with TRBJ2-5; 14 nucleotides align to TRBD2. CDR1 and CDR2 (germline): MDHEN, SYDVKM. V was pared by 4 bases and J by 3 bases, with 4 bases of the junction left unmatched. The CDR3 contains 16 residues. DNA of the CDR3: TGTGCCAGCAGTTCCAGGACTAGCGGGGGGAAAGAGACCCAGTACTTC. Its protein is CASSSRTSGGKETQYF.

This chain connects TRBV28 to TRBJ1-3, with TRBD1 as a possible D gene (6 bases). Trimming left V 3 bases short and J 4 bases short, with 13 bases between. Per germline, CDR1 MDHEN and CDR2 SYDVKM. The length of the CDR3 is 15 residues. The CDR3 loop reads CASSFGGAQGNTIYF. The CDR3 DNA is TGTGCCAGCAGTTTCGGGGGGGCGCAAGGAAACACCATATATTTT.

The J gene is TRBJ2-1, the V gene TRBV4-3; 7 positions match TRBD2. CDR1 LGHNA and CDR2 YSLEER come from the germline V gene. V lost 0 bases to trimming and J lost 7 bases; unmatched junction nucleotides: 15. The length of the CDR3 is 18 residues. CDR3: CASSQDSRVAGEENEQFF. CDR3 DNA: TGCGCCAGCAGCCAAGATTCCCGGGTGGCGGGAGAGGAAAATGAGCAGTTCTTC.

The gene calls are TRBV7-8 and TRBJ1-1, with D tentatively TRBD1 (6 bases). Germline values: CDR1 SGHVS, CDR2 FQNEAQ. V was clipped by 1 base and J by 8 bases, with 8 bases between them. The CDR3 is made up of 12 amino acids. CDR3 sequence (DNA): TGTGCCAGCAGCTTAGTGAGGGGGGAAGCTTTCTTT. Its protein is CASSLVRGEAFF.

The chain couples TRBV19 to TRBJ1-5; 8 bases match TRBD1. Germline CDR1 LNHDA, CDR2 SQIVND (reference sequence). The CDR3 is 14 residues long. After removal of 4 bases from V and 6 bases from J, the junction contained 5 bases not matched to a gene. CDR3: CASSTGGKGQPQHF. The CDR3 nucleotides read TGTGCCAGTAGTACAGGGGGCAAGGGTCAGCCCCAGCATTTT.

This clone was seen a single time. The CDR3 DNA reads as TGCAGCGTTCGGGGAAGAAACAATGAGCAGTTCTTC. This sequence encodes CSVRGRNNEQFF. This sequence joins TRBV29-1 and TRBJ2-1; D might be TRBD2 (5 bases). Germline V lookup: CDR1 SQVTM, CDR2 ANQGSEA. Trimming shortened V by 5 bases and J by 5 bases, and 10 bases separated the two germline ends. The length of the CDR3 is 12 residues.

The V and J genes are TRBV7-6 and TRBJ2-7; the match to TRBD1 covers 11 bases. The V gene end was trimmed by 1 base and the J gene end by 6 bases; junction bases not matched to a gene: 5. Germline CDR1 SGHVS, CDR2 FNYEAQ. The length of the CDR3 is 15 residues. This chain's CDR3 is CASSLDGQGAGEQYF. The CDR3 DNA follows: TGTGCCAGCAGCTTAGACGGACAGGGGGCGGGCGAGCAGTACTTC.

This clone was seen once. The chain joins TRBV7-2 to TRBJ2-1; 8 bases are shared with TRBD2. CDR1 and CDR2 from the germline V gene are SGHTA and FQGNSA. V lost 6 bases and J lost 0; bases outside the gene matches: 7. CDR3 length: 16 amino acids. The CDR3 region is CASSLQRGSSYNEQFF. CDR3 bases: TGTGCCAGCAGTCTTCAGCGGGGGAGCTCCTACAATGAGCAGTTCTTC.

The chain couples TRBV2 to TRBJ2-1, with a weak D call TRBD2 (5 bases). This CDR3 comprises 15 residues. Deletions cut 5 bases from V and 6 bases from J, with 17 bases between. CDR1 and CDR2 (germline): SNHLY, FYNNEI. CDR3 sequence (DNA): TGTGCCAGCAGTCCACTACGTTGGACTCCCAATGAGCAGTTCTTC. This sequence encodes CASSPLRWTPNEQFF.

The CDR3, as DNA: TGTGCCAGCAGCCCGACAGCCGCTCGGAACTCAATGAACACTGAAGCTTTCTTT. Encoded protein: CASSPTAARNSMNTEAFF. The V call is TRBV7-9, the J call TRBJ1-1; D might be TRBD1 (5 bases). The CDR3 has 18 amino acids. Per germline, CDR1 SEHNR and CDR2 FQNEAQ (reference sequence). With 5 bases removed from V and 0 bases from J, the gap between germline ends came to 22 bases.

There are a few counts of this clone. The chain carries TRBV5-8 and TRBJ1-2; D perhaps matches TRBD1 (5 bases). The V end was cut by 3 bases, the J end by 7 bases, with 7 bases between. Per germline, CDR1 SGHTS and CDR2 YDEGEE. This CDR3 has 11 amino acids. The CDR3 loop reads CASSSGGGYTF. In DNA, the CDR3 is TGTGCCAGCAGCTCGGGGGGTGGCTACACCTTC. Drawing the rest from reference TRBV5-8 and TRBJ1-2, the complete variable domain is EAGVTQSPTHLIKTRGQQATLRCSPISGHTSVYWYQQALGLGLQFLLWYDEGEERNRGNFPPRFSGRQFPNYSSELNVNALELEDSALYLCASSSGGGYTFGSGTRLTVV.

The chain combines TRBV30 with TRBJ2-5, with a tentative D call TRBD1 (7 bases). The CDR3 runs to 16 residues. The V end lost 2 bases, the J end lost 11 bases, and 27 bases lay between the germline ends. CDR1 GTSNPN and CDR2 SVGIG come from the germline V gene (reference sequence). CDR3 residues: CAWSSPQGGILREQYF. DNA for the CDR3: TGTGCCTGGAGTAGTCCCCAGGGGGGTATCTTGAGGGAGCAGTACTTC.

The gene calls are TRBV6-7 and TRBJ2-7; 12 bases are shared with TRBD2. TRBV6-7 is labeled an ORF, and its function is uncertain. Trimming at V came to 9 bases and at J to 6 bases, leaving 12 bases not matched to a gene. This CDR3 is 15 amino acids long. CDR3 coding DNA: TGTGCCAGTCACAATTATCTAGCGGGAGGGCGCGAGCAGTACTTC. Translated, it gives CASHNYLAGGREQYF.

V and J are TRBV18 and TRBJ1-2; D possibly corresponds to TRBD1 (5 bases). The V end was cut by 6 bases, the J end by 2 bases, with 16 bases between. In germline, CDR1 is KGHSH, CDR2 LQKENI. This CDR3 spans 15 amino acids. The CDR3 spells CASSLRETENYGYTF. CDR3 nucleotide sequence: TGTGCCAGCTCCCTGCGGGAGACAGAAAACTATGGCTACACCTTC. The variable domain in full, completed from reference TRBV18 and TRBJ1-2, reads NAGVMQNPRHLVRRRGQEARLRCSPMKGHSHVYWYRQLPEEGLKFMVYLQKENIIDESGMPKERFSAEFPKEGPSILRIQQVVRGDSAAYFCASSLRETENYGYTFGSGTRLTVV.